This T cell receptor (beta chain) was captured in a study of OX40 agonist ivuxolimab in advanced cancers. Looking at the study overall: Hepatocellular carcinoma, melanoma, renal cell or head and neck cancer was diagnosed in the dose-escalation patients. The mean age was roughly 60 years, ranging from roughly 23 to 79, with 65% to 85% of participants male. General study findings and limits: Undetermined was the antigen specificity of the expanded peripheral T cells.

CDR1 is MNHNS and CDR2 is SASEGT in the germline V gene. V was clipped by 2 bases and J by 2 bases; unmatched bases: 7. There are 16 residues in the CDR3. At baseline, cycle 4 day 1, and cycle 7 day 1, blood was sampled. Of note for this clone: What it recognizes is unknown.

Produced via immunoSEQ multiplex PCR; TCRdb's table is partial and in-frame only. The data contain around 23,000 clones, approximately 80% of them singletons. This chain links TRBV6-1 with TRBJ2-7; TRBD2 agrees at 9 bases. The specimen was CD4+ or CD8+ T cells sorted from blood, collected in a trial of the OX40 agonist ivuxolimab. The origin of this receptor is an adult with an advanced solid tumor such as melanoma, head and neck, liver or kidney cancer. CDR3: CASSELMAGGPYEQYF. The CDR3 DNA reads as TGTGCCAGCAGTGAATTGATGGCGGGAGGGCCCTACGAGCAGTACTTC.